This T cell receptor beta chain was documented in a study of blood T cells in healthy people across ages. Study-wide results and limits: While age rose, TCR beta diversity per million T cells dropped in a roughly linear way. Versus aged donors, long-lived donors had higher diversity and more naive CD4+ cells.

A few counts support this clonotype. Its matching antigen is unknown. Aged roughly 6 to 90, donors were systemically healthy Caucasians from Russia. Isolation of PBMCs gave at least 6.5 million cells per sample. The germline V and J ends were trimmed by 3 bases and 3 bases, with 8 bases remaining between them. From germline, CDR1 is MNHNY and CDR2 SVGAGI (reference sequence). CDR3 size: 13 residues. With a J-beta primer mix and a sample-barcoded 5' primer, a second PCR ran about 7 to 11 cycles. One entry per CDR3 protein, called by TCRdb with MiXCR from the 5' RACE reads. Of 1.5 million to 2 million distinct CDR3 sequences listed, 49% are singletons.

Material: blood. The rearrangement links TRBV6-6 to TRBJ2-5; D gene unclear. This TCR derives from a woman in her 40s in good health. For the CDR3, the DNA is TGTGCCAGCAGTTATAGGTCGGAAGAGACCCAGTACTTC. Its translation is CASSYRSEETQYF.